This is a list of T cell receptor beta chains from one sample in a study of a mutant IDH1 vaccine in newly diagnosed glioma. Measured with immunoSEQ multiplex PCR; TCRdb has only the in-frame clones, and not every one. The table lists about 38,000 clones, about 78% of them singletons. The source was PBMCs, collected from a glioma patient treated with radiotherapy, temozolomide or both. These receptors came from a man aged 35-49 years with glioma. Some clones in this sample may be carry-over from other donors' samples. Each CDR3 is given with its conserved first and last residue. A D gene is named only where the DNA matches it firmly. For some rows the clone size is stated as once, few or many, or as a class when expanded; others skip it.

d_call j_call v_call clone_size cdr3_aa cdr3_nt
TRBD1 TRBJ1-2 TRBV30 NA CAWRGQFLHYGYTF TGTGCCTGGAGGGGACAGTTTCTGCACTATGGCTACACCTTC
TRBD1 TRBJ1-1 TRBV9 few CASSPRQGTGTEAFF TGTGCCAGCAGCCCTCGACAGGGGACAGGCACTGAAGCTTTCTTT
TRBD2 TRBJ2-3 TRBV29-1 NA CSVFLAASTDTQYF TGCAGCGTATTTCTAGCGGCTAGCACAGATACGCAGTATTTT
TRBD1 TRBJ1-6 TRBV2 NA CASSYRQGADSPLHF TGTGCCAGCAGTTACAGACAGGGGGCGGACTCACCCCTCCACTTT
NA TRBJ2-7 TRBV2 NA CASTPLLGGRTYEQYF TGTGCCAGCACCCCGCTACTAGGAGGACGAACCTACGAGCAGTACTTC
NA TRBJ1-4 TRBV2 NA CASQLQITNEKLFF TGTGCCAGCCAGTTACAGATAACTAATGAAAAACTGTTTTTT
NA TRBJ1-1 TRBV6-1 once CASRRTLSEAFF TGTGCCAGCAGGCGGACACTGAGTGAAGCTTTCTTT
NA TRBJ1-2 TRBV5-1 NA CASSPDGVRGYTF TGCGCCAGCAGCCCGGACGGGGTACGGGGCTACACCTTC
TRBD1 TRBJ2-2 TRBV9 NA CASRGTGQSTGELFF TGTGCCAGCAGGGGGACAGGGCAAAGCACCGGGGAGCTGTTTTTT
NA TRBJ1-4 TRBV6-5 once CASSYETATNEKLFF TGTGCCAGCAGTTACGAGACTGCAACTAATGAAAAACTGTTTTTT
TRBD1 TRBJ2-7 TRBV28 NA CASSPPGGEPYEQYF TGTGCCAGCAGTCCTCCAGGGGGAGAACCTTACGAGCAGTACTTC
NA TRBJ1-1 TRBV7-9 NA CASSLLKGTEAFF TGTGCCAGCAGCTTATTAAAGGGAACTGAAGCTTTCTTT
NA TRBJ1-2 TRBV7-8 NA CASSLGQGYTF TGTGCCAGCAGCTTAGGTCAGGGCTACACCTTC
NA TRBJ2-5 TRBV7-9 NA CASSPLRVGSETQYF TGTGCCAGCAGCCCGCTTCGGGTGGGCTCAGAGACCCAGTACTTC
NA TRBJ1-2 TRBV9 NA CASSPQGLNSYGYTF TGTGCCAGCAGCCCCCAGGGCTTAAATAGCTATGGCTACACCTTC
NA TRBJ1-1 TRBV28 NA CASISSNTEAFF TGTGCCAGCATTTCGAGTAACACTGAAGCTTTCTTT
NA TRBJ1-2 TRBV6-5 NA CASRPRGRGGYGYTF TGTGCCAGCAGACCCCGGGGACGGGGAGGCTATGGCTACACCTTC
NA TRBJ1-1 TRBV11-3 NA CASSLVGGTEAFF TGTGCCAGCAGCTTAGTTGGTGGAACTGAAGCTTTCTTT
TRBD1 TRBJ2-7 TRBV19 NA CASSAFTGGGTYEQYF TGTGCCAGTAGTGCATTCACAGGGGGAGGTACCTACGAGCAGTACTTC
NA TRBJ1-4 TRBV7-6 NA CASSLLARGNEKLFF TGTGCCAGCAGCTTATTGGCAAGGGGGAATGAAAAACTGTTTTTT
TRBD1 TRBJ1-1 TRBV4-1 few CASSHRPGQPTLNTEAFF TGCGCCAGCAGCCATCGCCCGGGACAGCCGACATTGAACACTGAAGCTTTCTTT
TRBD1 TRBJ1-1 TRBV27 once CASSPQGRVNTEAFF TGTGCCAGCAGTCCACAGGGGAGGGTAAACACTGAAGCTTTCTTT
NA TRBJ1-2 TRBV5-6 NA CASSTGRRYGYTF TGTGCCAGCAGCACAGGACGGAGATATGGCTACACCTTC
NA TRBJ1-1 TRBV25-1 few CASSVGSGTEAFF TGTGCCAGCAGTGTGGGGAGTGGGACTGAAGCTTTCTTT
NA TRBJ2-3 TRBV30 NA CAWSVLASVYTDTQYF TGTGCCTGGAGTGTACTTGCTAGCGTTTACACAGATACGCAGTATTTT
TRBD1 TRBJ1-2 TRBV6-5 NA CASSYSGQGSYGYTF TGTGCCAGCAGTTACTCTGGACAGGGTTCCTATGGCTACACCTTC
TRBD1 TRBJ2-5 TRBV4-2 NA CASSPHGGQLEETQYF TGTGCCAGCAGCCCGCATGGGGGACAGCTTGAGGAGACCCAGTACTTC
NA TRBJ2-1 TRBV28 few CATSRVATYNEQFF TGTGCCACCTCAAGGGTGGCTACCTACAATGAGCAGTTCTTC
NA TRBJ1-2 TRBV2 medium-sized CASSEGWQGYTF TGTGCCAGCAGCGAGGGGTGGCAGGGCTACACCTTC
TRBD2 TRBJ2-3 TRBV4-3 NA CASSQDAGLAFNTQYF TGCGCCAGCAGCCAAGATGCCGGACTAGCGTTTAATACGCAGTATTTT
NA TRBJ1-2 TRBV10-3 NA CAISESLGGYGYTF TGTGCCATCAGTGAGTCGCTAGGGGGCTATGGCTACACCTTC
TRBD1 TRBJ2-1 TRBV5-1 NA CASSLDRDRSYNEQFF TGCGCCAGCAGCTTGGACCGGGACAGAAGTTACAATGAGCAGTTCTTC
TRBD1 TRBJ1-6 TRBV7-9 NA CASSPDRGGNSPLHF TGTGCCAGCAGCCCAGACAGGGGGGGCAATTCACCCCTCCACTTT
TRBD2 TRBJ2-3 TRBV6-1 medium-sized CASSELSGGPTDTQYF TGTGCCAGCAGTGAACTTAGCGGGGGGCCCACAGATACGCAGTATTTT
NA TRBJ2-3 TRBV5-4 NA CASSTGERLPQYF TGTGCCAGCAGCACGGGTGAGCGCTTGCCGCAGTATTTT
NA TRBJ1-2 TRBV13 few CASSLSVGGGYTF TGTGCCAGCAGCTTATCCGTAGGTGGTGGCTACACCTTC
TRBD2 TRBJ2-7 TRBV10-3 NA CAISPTSGGPYHYEQYF TGTGCCATCAGTCCGACTAGCGGGGGGCCGTATCACTACGAGCAGTACTTC
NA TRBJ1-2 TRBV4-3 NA CASSQDPARGYTF TGCGCCAGCAGCCAAGATCCCGCCCGGGGCTACACCTTC
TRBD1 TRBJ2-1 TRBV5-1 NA CASSFEWDRGSDEQFF TGCGCCAGCAGCTTTGAGTGGGACAGGGGGTCCGATGAGCAGTTCTTC
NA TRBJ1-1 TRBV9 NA CASSYQGGTEAFF TGTGCCAGCTCATATCAGGGTGGCACTGAAGCTTTCTTT
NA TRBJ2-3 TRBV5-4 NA CASSRPPDTQYF TGTGCCAGCAGCCGACCACCAGATACGCAGTATTTT
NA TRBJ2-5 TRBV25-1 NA CASITGEETQYF TGTGCCAGCATCACCGGAGAAGAGACCCAGTACTTC
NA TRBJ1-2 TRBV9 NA CASSATGYGYTF TGTGCCAGCAGCGCGACAGGCTATGGCTACACCTTC
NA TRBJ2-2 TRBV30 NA CAWSVHTTGELFF TGTGCCTGGAGTGTACACACCACCGGGGAGCTGTTTTTT
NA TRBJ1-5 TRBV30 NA CAWSDIGDQPQHF TGTGCCTGGAGTGATATTGGGGATCAGCCCCAGCATTTT
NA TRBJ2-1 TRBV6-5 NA CASSYLDSYSYNEQFF TGTGCCAGCAGTTATCTGGACAGTTATTCCTACAATGAGCAGTTCTTC
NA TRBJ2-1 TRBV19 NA CASSEGTYNEQFF TGTGCCAGTAGTGAAGGTACCTACAATGAGCAGTTCTTC
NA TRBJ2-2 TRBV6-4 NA CASSAGTTNTGELFF TGTGCCAGCAGTGCCGGGACAACTAACACCGGGGAGCTGTTTTTT
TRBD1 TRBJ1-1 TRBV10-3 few CAISETGGETEAFF TGTGCCATCAGTGAGACAGGGGGCGAAACTGAAGCTTTCTTT
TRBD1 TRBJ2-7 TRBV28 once CASSLARGHYEQYF TGTGCCAGCAGTTTAGCCAGGGGGCACTACGAGCAGTACTTC
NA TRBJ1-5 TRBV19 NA CASSIRRGQQPQHF TGTGCCAGTAGTATAAGGAGAGGACAACAGCCCCAGCATTTT
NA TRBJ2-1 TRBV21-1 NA CASSRQGVIYNEQFF TGTGCCAGCAGCAGACAGGGGGTGATCTACAATGAGCAGTTCTTC
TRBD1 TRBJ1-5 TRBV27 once CASSPDRDFQPQHF TGTGCCAGCAGTCCCGACAGGGACTTTCAGCCCCAGCATTTT
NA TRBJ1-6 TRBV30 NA CAWSTNRGLNSPLHF TGTGCCTGGAGCACTAATCGGGGCCTAAATTCACCCCTCCACTTT
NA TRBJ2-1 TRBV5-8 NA CASYESVYNEQFF TGTGCCAGCTATGAAAGTGTCTACAATGAGCAGTTCTTC
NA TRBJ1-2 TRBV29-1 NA CSVEGQNYGYTF TGCAGCGTTGAAGGACAGAACTATGGCTACACCTTC
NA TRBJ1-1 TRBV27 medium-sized CATFVPTTFQAFF TGTGCCACCTTTGTACCGACGACATTCCAAGCTTTCTTT
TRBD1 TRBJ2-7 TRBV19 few CASSTTSGTGTYEQYF TGTGCCAGTAGTACAACCTCCGGGACAGGGACATACGAGCAGTACTTC
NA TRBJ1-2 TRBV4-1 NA CASSQVGGGRDGYTF TGCGCCAGCAGCCAAGTCGGCGGGGGGCGGGATGGCTACACCTTC
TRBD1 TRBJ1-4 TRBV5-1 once CASSLGTADNEKLFF TGCGCCAGCAGCTTAGGGACAGCGGATAATGAAAAACTGTTTTTT